This T cell receptor (beta chain) was found in a study of OX40 agonist ivuxolimab in advanced cancers. Study-level information: Of the participants, roughly 40% had some prior anti-PD-1, anti-PD-L1 or anti-CTLA-4 therapy, which was allowed. In three patients, partial responses were observed, one with hepatocellular carcinoma and two with cutaneous melanoma. Points from the study as a whole: CD8+ T cells were the subset that, on average, had more expanded clones than CD4+. Doses of 0.1 to 3.0 mg/kg were accompanied by clonal expansion of CD4+ and CD8+ blood T cells by week 6.

Concerning this clone itself: The antigen remains undetermined.

Germline trimming cut 1 base from V and 5 bases from J; bases unmatched to any gene: 6. The CDR3 covers 16 residues. Per germline, CDR1 SGHTA and CDR2 FQGNSA. TCRdb's copy holds only in-frame clones and misses some; the assay was immunoSEQ multiplex PCR. The table records about 50,000 clones, roughly four fifths of them present only once. The V call is TRBV7-2, the J call TRBJ2-2, with 8 bases that match TRBD2. This TCR was sampled from an adult with an advanced solid tumor such as melanoma, head and neck, liver or kidney cancer. The sample was CD4+ or CD8+ T cells sorted from blood, taken in a trial of the OX40 agonist ivuxolimab. The CDR3 sequence: CASSLVPGGPTGELFF. The CDR3 DNA sequence: TGTGCCAGCAGCTTAGTCCCGGGAGGGCCTACCGGGGAGCTGTTTTTT.